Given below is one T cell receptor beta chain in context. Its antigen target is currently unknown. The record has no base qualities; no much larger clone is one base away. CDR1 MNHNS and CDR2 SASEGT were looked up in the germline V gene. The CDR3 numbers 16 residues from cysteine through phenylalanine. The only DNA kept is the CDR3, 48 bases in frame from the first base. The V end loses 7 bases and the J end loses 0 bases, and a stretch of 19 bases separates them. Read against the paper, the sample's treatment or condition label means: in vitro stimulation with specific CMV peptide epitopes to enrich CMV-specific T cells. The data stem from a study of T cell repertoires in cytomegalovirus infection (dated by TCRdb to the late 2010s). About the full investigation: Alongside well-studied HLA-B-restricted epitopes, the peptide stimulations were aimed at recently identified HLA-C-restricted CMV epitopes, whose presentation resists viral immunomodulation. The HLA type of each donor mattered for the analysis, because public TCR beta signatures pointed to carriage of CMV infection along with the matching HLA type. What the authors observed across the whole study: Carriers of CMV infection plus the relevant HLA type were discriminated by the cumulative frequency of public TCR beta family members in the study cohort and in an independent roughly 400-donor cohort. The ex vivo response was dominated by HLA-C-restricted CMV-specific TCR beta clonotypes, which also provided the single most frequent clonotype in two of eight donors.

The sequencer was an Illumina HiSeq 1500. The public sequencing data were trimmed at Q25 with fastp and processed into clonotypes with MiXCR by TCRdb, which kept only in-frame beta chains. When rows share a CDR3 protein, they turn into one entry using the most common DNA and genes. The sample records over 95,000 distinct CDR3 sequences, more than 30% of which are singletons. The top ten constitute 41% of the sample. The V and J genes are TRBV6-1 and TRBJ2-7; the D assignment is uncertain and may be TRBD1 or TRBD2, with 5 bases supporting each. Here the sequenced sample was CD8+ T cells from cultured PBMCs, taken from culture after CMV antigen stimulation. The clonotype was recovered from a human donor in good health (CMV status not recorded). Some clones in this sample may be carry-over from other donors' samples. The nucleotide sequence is TGTGCCAGCATCAAAGGGGAGTACAGCCTCTCCTACGAGCAGTACTTC. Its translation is CASIKGEYSLSYEQYF.